This passage covers 28 T cell receptor beta chains from one sample sequenced in a study of shared clonotypes between healthy human individuals (dated by TCRdb to the early 2020s). Preparation of the library involved the immunoSEQ multiplex PCR assay. Drawn from immuneACCESS, this table holds only the in-frame rearrangements with V and J called that TCRdb kept. Clones are partly lost; checked studies trace under half to an unresolved V gene and leave the rest unexplained. In this sample the table shows some 2.4 million clones, 80% to 95% of which occur a single time. The ten largest clones represent 0.36% of the sample. Sequenced: naive CD4+ T cells from PBMCs. This specimen's cell subset or site label, interpreted: CD45RA+ positively selected. Source of these receptors: a man aged 18 to 29 in good health. Some clones in this sample may be carry-over from other donors' samples.

The V call is TRBV28, the J call TRBJ1-1, with 12 bases aligning to TRBD1. The CDR3 is 17 residues long. V shed 6 bases and J 3 bases; nucleotides not matched to a gene: 11. Germline lookup yields CDR1 MDHEN and CDR2 SYDVKM. The CDR3 coding sequence is TGTGCCAGCAGCTCCCCGGGGACAGGGGGCCGGGACACTGAAGCTTTCTTT. Protein sequence: CASSSPGTGGRDTEAFF.

The rearrangement uses TRBV29-1 and TRBJ1-2, with 8 bases matching TRBD1. V shed 1 base, J shed 7 bases, and the junction held 8 bases outside the gene matches. Germline CDR1 and CDR2: SQVTM and ANQGSEA. This CDR3 contains 14 residues. The CDR3 sequence: CSVEVTGALRGYTF. The CDR3 nucleotides are TGCAGCGTTGAAGTGACAGGGGCGCTACGTGGCTACACCTTC.

The V gene is TRBV7-9, the J gene TRBJ1-1, with D hard to call. CDR1 and CDR2 from the germline V gene are SEHNR and FQNEAQ (reference sequence). The CDR3 runs to 14 residues. The germline V and J ends were trimmed by 6 bases and 1 base, with 12 bases remaining between them. CDR3 nucleotides: TGTGCCAGCAGATCATTAACCGCGAACACTGAAGCTTTCTTT. The encoded protein is CASRSLTANTEAFF.

The chain joins TRBV6-5 to TRBJ2-1; D might be TRBD2 (6 bases). V shed 3 bases and J shed 6 bases, with 18 bases lying between them. CDR1 and CDR2 (germline): MNHEY, SVGAGI. The CDR3 loop spans 16 amino acids. The CDR3 nucleotides are TGTGCCAGCAGTTATAGCTCAGGAAGCGGGCGCAATGAGCAGTTCTTC. Translated: CASSYSSGSGRNEQFF.

This clone was counted only a few times. Within the sample, other DNA sequences also encode this same CDR3. The DNA for the CDR3 is TGTGCCAGCAGTTACTCGGGGGCAGCTAACTATGGCTACACCTTC. It encodes CASSYSGAANYGYTF. The rearrangement joins TRBV6-5 to TRBJ1-2; D is perhaps TRBD1 (6 bases). Germline loops: CDR1 MNHEY, CDR2 SVGAGI. CDR3 length equals 15 residues. Trimming left V 0 bases short and J 0 bases short, with 8 bases between.

The chain carries TRBV5-4 and TRBJ1-1; unclear D gene. CDR1 and CDR2 (germline): SGHNT, YYREEE (reference sequence). The V and J ends lost 0 bases and 1 base respectively, with 7 bases between them. The CDR3 consists of 14 residues. For the CDR3, the DNA is TGTGCCAGCAGCTTGGTTTCCAGGAACACTGAAGCTTTCTTT. This gives the protein CASSLVSRNTEAFF.

The chain is built from TRBV9 and TRBJ2-5; tentative D call: TRBD2 (6 bases). The CDR3 contains 16 residues. The V end lost 3 bases, the J end lost 5 bases, and 20 bases lay between the germline ends. The germline gives CDR1 SGDLS, CDR2 YYNGEE. CDR3 nucleotides: TGTGCCAGCAGCGCCAATTGGGGAGGACTTCTGGAGACCCAGTACTTC. It is translated as CASSANWGGLLETQYF.

The genes are TRBV4-3 and TRBJ1-6, with D possibly matching TRBD1 (6 bases). The germline gives CDR1 LGHNA, CDR2 YSLEER. This CDR3 has 18 residues. Deletions cut 0 bases from V and 2 bases from J, with 14 bases between. This CDR3 is CASSQEVLPGAYNSPLHF. For the CDR3, the DNA is TGCGCCAGCAGCCAAGAAGTACTTCCAGGGGCCTATAATTCACCCCTCCACTTT.

This sequence joins TRBV6-6 and TRBJ1-2, with D perhaps TRBD1 (6 bases). Per the germline V gene, CDR1 is MNHNY and CDR2 is SVGAGI (reference sequence). Trimming removed 0 bases at V and 8 bases at J, with 16 bases between. The CDR3 runs to 15 residues. CDR3 DNA: TGTGCCAGCAGTTACTCGAGTCAGGGGCTTCAGGGCTACACCTTC. Protein product: CASSYSSQGLQGYTF.

V usage is TRBV20-1 and J usage is TRBJ1-2; perhaps TRBD1 as D (5 bases). The CDR3 totals 10 residues. The germline gives CDR1 DFQATT, CDR2 SNEGSKA (reference sequence). V gave up 6 bases and J gave up 8 bases, with 10 bases separating them. CDR3 in DNA: TGCAGTGCCGGACACATCGGCTACACCTTC. Its protein is CSAGHIGYTF.

This chain uses TRBV10-3 with TRBJ1-5, with a possible D match to TRBD1 (6 bases). The length of the CDR3 is 16 residues. Looked up from germline, CDR1 is ENHRY and CDR2 is SYGVKD. V lost 10 bases, J lost 9 bases, and 28 bases lay in between. The CDR3 loop reads CANIIGTSPAEGPQHF. As DNA, the CDR3 is TGTGCCAACATCATTGGGACATCCCCCGCAGAAGGGCCCCAGCATTTT.

This chain connects TRBV28 to TRBJ2-1, with D perhaps matching TRBD1 or TRBD2 (6 bases each). Germline V gives CDR1 MDHEN, CDR2 SYDVKM. The CDR3 runs to 15 residues. V lost 6 bases to trimming and J lost 7 bases, with 19 bases between them. The CDR3 loop reads CASSLYTRGVNEQFF. In nucleotides, the CDR3 is TGTGCCAGCAGCCTGTACACTAGGGGGGTTAATGAGCAGTTCTTC.

The chain links TRBV23-1 to TRBJ1-1; 8 bases align to TRBD1. TRBV23-1 counts as an open reading frame of uncertain function. The V segment lost 7 bases and the J segment 5 bases; nucleotides outside the gene matches: 12. The CDR3 totals 15 residues. DNA for the CDR3: TGCGCCAGCACCCAAGGACAGGGTCGATGGACTGAAGCTTTCTTT. It yields the protein CASTQGQGRWTEAFF.

This chain connects TRBV27 to TRBJ2-2, with 9 bases identical to TRBD2. The junction had 11 bases not matched to a gene; V was cut back by 8 bases and J by 4 bases. Germline V gene data show CDR1 as MNHEY and CDR2 as SMNVEV (reference sequence). This CDR3 is built from 16 residues. Here the CDR3 reads CASLRVSGSSTGELFF. The CDR3 nucleotides read TGTGCCAGCCTACGCGTTAGCGGGAGCTCCACCGGGGAGCTGTTTTTT.

The chain has TRBV29-1 and TRBJ2-5, with D unclear. The CDR3 length is 14 residues. The germline CDR1 and CDR2 sequences are SQVTM and ANQGSEA. Deletions cut 3 bases from V and 1 base from J, with 12 bases between. CDR3 DNA sequence: TGCAGCGTTGACTTCGCGCGGCCCCAAGAGACCCAGTACTTC. It codes for CSVDFARPQETQYF.

This chain links TRBV12-2 with TRBJ2-7; the table assigns TRBD2, which was not confirmed against the DNA. TRBV12-2 represents a pseudogene. The CDR3 has 16 amino acids. CDR3: CASLPQSGRTVGEQYF. Written as DNA, the CDR3 is TGTGCAAGTCTCCCCCAAAGCGGGAGGACGGTAGGCGAGCAGTACTTC.

J is TRBJ2-1 and V is TRBV5-1; possible D gene TRBD2, 5 bases. CDR3 size: 17 residues. Germline V CDR1 and CDR2: SGHRS, YFSETQ. Trimming took 1 base from V and 3 from J, leaving 17 bases between them. Written as DNA, the CDR3 is TGCGCCAGCAGCTTGATGGCGCGGGCCAACCTCTACAATGAGCAGTTCTTC. As protein: CASSLMARANLYNEQFF.

The CDR3 DNA reads as TGTGCCAGCAGCTCGGAGCGGGGGAATGGCTACACCTTC. This encodes CASSSERGNGYTF. The V and J genes are TRBV5-4 and TRBJ1-2; weak D call: TRBD1 (5 bases). CDR1 is SGHNT and CDR2 is YYREEE in the germline V gene (reference sequence). The CDR3 covers 13 residues. V was shortened by 3 bases and J by 6 bases, with 12 bases between the two germline ends.

This rearrangement joins TRBV21-1 to TRBJ2-7. TRBV21-1 is flagged as a pseudogene. The CDR3 totals 15 residues. The CDR3 coding sequence is TGTGCCAGCAGCAAAAGAGTGCCGGGGCACTACGAGCAGTACTTC. It yields the protein CASSKRVPGHYEQYF.

The chain links TRBV5-1 to TRBJ1-2; the D is unclear. V was pared by 2 bases and J by 4 bases, with 12 bases between. The CDR3 is 14 amino acids. Germline values: CDR1 SGHRS, CDR2 YFSETQ. DNA of the CDR3: TGCGCCAGCAGCTTACCCCACCGGGCCTATGGCTACACCTTC. It specifies CASSLPHRAYGYTF.

The chain links TRBV6-4 to TRBJ2-7, with D possibly called TRBD1 or TRBD2 (5 bases each). Germline V gene lookup returns CDR1 MRHNA and CDR2 SNTAGT. This CDR3 contains 12 residues. Trimming took off 7 bases at V and 2 bases at J, with 9 bases between the two ends. The CDR3 reads CASNGTTYEQYF. Here the CDR3 DNA reads TGTGCCAGCAACGGGACCACCTACGAGCAGTACTTC.

The CDR3: CASSRQGARTEAFF. The CDR3 region has the DNA TGTGCCAGCAGCCGACAGGGGGCAAGGACTGAAGCTTTCTTT. This chain joins TRBV5-4 and TRBJ1-1; TRBD1 matches at 10 bases. V lost 4 bases to trimming and J lost 5 bases; unmatched junction nucleotides: 5. The CDR3 contains 14 residues. Germline V gene lookup returns CDR1 SGHNT and CDR2 YYREEE (reference sequence). The variable domain in full, with the rest retrieved from reference TRBV5-4 and TRBJ1-1, is ETGVTQSPTHLIKTRGQQVTLRCSSQSGHNTVSWYQQALGQGPQFIFQYYREEENGRGNFPPRFSGLQFPNYSSELNVNALELDDSALYLCASSRQGARTEAFFGQGTRLTVV.

The gene calls are TRBV28 and TRBJ2-5, with 9 bases identical to TRBD2. The length of the CDR3 is 15 residues. Per germline, CDR1 MDHEN and CDR2 SYDVKM. The J segment lost 5 bases and the V segment lost 3 bases, leaving 7 bases of the junction unmatched. The CDR3 coding sequence is TGTGCCAGCAGTTTTTTTAGCGGGAGACGGGAGACCCAGTACTTC. It encodes CASSFFSGRRETQYF. Variable domain in full (rest from reference TRBV28 and TRBJ2-5): DVKVTQSSRYLVKRTGEKVFLECVQDMDHENMFWYRQDPGLGLRLIYFSYDVKMKEKGDIPEGYSVSREKKERFSLILESASTNQTSMYLCASSFFSGRRETQYFGPGTRLLVL.

For the CDR3, the DNA is TGTGCCAGCAGCTTGGTACAGGTCCGGGACACTGAAGCTTTCTTT. It is translated as CASSLVQVRDTEAFF. The rearrangement joins TRBV7-9 to TRBJ1-1; D possibly corresponds to TRBD1 (5 bases). With 3 bases removed from V and 3 bases from J, the gap between germline ends came to 14 bases. The germline V gene has CDR1 SEHNR and CDR2 FQNEAQ (reference sequence). There are 15 residues in the CDR3.

The chain is built from TRBV27 and TRBJ2-1; 10 nucleotides match TRBD2. CDR3 length: 14 residues. The junction had 7 bases not matched to a gene; V was cut back by 6 bases and J by 8 bases. The germline V gene encodes CDR1 MNHEY and CDR2 SMNVEV (reference sequence). CDR3 coding DNA: TGTGCCAGCAGCCAGCGGGAGGGAAGCGATGAGCAGTTCTTC. As protein: CASSQREGSDEQFF.

The rearrangement joins TRBV10-3 to TRBJ2-2; the match to TRBD2 covers 11 bases. This CDR3 is built from 18 residues. Germline V gives CDR1 ENHRY, CDR2 SYGVKD. J gave up 2 bases and V 3 bases, and 8 bases lay outside the gene matches. This chain's CDR3 is CAISERLAGGPNTGELFF. CDR3 bases: TGTGCCATCAGTGAACGTCTAGCGGGAGGTCCTAACACCGGGGAGCTGTTTTTT.

The rearrangement links TRBV19 to TRBJ2-3; the D is unclear. Germline loops: CDR1 LNHDA, CDR2 SQIVND (reference sequence). This CDR3 is built from 13 residues. V was pared by 4 bases and J by 4 bases, with 9 bases between. CDR3 in DNA: TGTGCCAGTAGTAGAGGTCAACCAGATACGCAGTATTTT. Amino acids: CASSRGQPDTQYF. The full variable domain, with the rest looked up from reference TRBV19 and TRBJ2-3, is DGGITQSPKYLFRKEGQNVTLSCEQNLNHDAMYWYRQDPGQGLRLIYYSQIVNDFQKGDIAEGYSVSREKKESFPLTVTSAQKNPTAFYLCASSRGQPDTQYFGPGTRLTVL.

This clone was counted once. The gene calls are TRBV7-3 and TRBJ2-1; TRBD2 is a possible D gene (6 bases). V gave up 5 bases and J gave up 3 bases, with 14 bases separating them. Germline CDR1 SGHTA, CDR2 FQGTGA. There are 15 residues in the CDR3. CDR3 sequence: CASSDQEGSYNEQFF. The CDR3 DNA reads TGTGCCAGCAGCGATCAGGAGGGCAGCTACAATGAGCAGTTCTTC.